The rows below give T cell receptor beta chains drawn from one sample of a study of T cell responses to AZD1222 COVID-19 vaccine. The method was immunoSEQ multiplex PCR; TCRdb's version includes in-frame clones alone and lacks a portion of them. The table lists roughly 58,000 clones, approximately 85% of them singletons. Specimen: peripheral blood, collected on day 0 of MenACWY control vaccination. Receptors were obtained from an adult in good health. The CDR3 runs from the conserved cysteine through the conserved F or W. Fields, in order: D gene, V gene, clone size, J gene, CDR3 protein, CDR3 DNA. A D gene is named only where the DNA matches it firmly. Only part of the rows carry a size: once, few, many, or a class if the clone is expanded.

TRBD1	TRBV29-1	once	TRBJ1-1	CSAPRTGFPEAFF	TGCAGCGCCCCGAGGACAGGGTTTCCTGAAGCTTTCTTT
TRBD1	TRBV27	once	TRBJ2-7	CASSFSRDSLYEQYF	TGTGCCAGCAGTTTCTCACGGGACAGCCTCTACGAGCAGTACTTC
NA	TRBV4-1	NA	TRBJ2-1	CASSQHRHNPPSNEQFF	TGCGCCAGCAGCCAACACCGACACAACCCCCCTTCCAATGAGCAGTTCTTC
NA	TRBV4-2	NA	TRBJ1-6	CASSQEAGQRNSPLHF	TGTGCCAGCAGCCAAGAGGCTGGACAGCGGAATTCACCCCTCCACTTT
NA	TRBV10-2	NA	TRBJ1-2	CASSEGGLYGYTF	TGCGCCAGCAGTGAGGGGGGCCTCTATGGCTACACCTTC
NA	TRBV5-1	NA	TRBJ1-1	CASSQKWGKNTEAFF	TGCGCCAGCAGCCAAAAGTGGGGGAAGAACACTGAAGCTTTCTTT
TRBD1	TRBV28	NA	TRBJ1-1	CASTTGQQNTEAFF	TGTGCCAGCACAACGGGACAGCAGAACACTGAAGCTTTCTTT
TRBD1	TRBV6-1	NA	TRBJ1-6	CASSEVTGSSYNSPLHF	TGTGCCAGCAGTGAGGTGACAGGGAGCTCCTATAATTCACCCCTCCACTTT
NA	TRBV11-2	NA	TRBJ2-7	CASSHGLTYEQYF	TGTGCCAGCAGCCATGGACTAACCTACGAGCAGTACTTC
NA	TRBV6-5	NA	TRBJ2-2	CASSYSNAGYTGELFF	TGTGCCAGCAGTTACTCGAATGCGGGGTACACCGGGGAGCTGTTTTTT
TRBD1	TRBV7-9	NA	TRBJ1-2	CASNLGQGVYGYTF	TGTGCCAGCAACCTGGGACAGGGGGTTTATGGCTACACCTTC
NA	TRBV10-1	few	TRBJ2-2	CASSVSGIGELFF	TGCGCCAGCAGTGTTTCAGGGATCGGGGAGCTGTTTTTT
NA	TRBV9	NA	TRBJ1-2	CASTLMGGGMGGYTF	TGTGCCAGCACCCTAATGGGAGGGGGTATGGGTGGCTACACCTTC
TRBD2	TRBV11-2	few	TRBJ2-1	CASSLTSGTSYNEQFF	TGTGCCAGCAGCTTGACTAGCGGGACCTCCTACAATGAGCAGTTCTTC
NA	TRBV7-2	NA	TRBJ1-2	CASLVAPTLANYGYTF	TGTGCCAGCTTAGTCGCCCCAACGTTAGCTAACTATGGCTACACCTTC
NA	TRBV15	NA	TRBJ2-2	CATSRDSAIGELFF	TGTGCCACCAGCAGAGATAGTGCGATCGGGGAGCTGTTTTTT
NA	TRBV28	NA	TRBJ2-5	CASSPAPPGRQETQYF	TGTGCCAGCAGCCCCGCGCCTCCGGGACGCCAAGAGACCCAGTACTTC
NA	TRBV7-2	NA	TRBJ2-7	CASSLGSGVQYF	TGTGCCAGCAGCTTGGGGTCAGGGGTGCAGTACTTC
TRBD2	TRBV3-1/TRBV3-2	NA	TRBJ2-1	CASSQDRAGGNEQFF	TGTGCCAGCAGCCAAGATCGGGCGGGAGGTAATGAGCAGTTCTTC
NA	TRBV10-2	NA	TRBJ2-7	CASSSRGTSYEQYF	TGCGCCAGCAGCTCTCGGGGGACCTCCTACGAGCAGTACTTC
NA	TRBV7-2	NA	TRBJ1-2	CASSLVGSANYGYTF	TGTGCCAGCAGCTTAGTAGGGTCCGCTAACTATGGCTACACCTTC
TRBD2	TRBV27	NA	TRBJ2-3	CASSLVGGTQYF	TGTGCCAGCAGTTTAGTGGGGGGGACGCAGTATTTT
TRBD2	TRBV5-1	NA	TRBJ2-3	CASSESGRRTDTQYF	TGCGCCAGCAGCGAGAGCGGGAGGCGCACAGATACGCAGTATTTT
NA	TRBV4-1	NA	TRBJ2-1	CASSQQNGEQFF	TGCGCCAGCAGCCAACAGAACGGTGAGCAGTTCTTC
NA	TRBV15	NA	TRBJ1-5	CATSRDGRGNQPQHF	TGTGCCACCAGCAGAGATGGCCGAGGTAATCAGCCCCAGCATTTT
TRBD2	TRBV10-3	NA	TRBJ2-6	CAIRGLAGDSGANVLTF	TGTGCCATCAGAGGACTAGCGGGAGATTCTGGGGCCAACGTCCTGACTTTC
NA	TRBV19	NA	TRBJ1-3	CASSIGGFGNTIYF	TGTGCCAGTAGTATTGGGGGATTTGGAAACACCATATATTTT
NA	TRBV15	NA	TRBJ2-1	CATSRETGGLATQFF	TGTGCCACCAGCAGAGAGACAGGGGGACTAGCAACGCAGTTCTTC
TRBD1	TRBV28	NA	TRBJ2-7	CASSTTRTGGPYEQYF	TGTGCCAGCAGTACCACCCGGACAGGGGGCCCCTACGAGCAGTACTTC
TRBD1	TRBV5-1	NA	TRBJ1-1	CASSRLGQGNTEAFF	TGCGCCAGCAGCCGTCTCGGACAGGGTAACACTGAAGCTTTCTTT
TRBD1	TRBV11-2	NA	TRBJ2-3	CASSLPRDRGGLTQYF	TGTGCCAGCAGCTTACCGCGGGACAGGGGGGGATTAACGCAGTATTTT
TRBD1	TRBV7-8	NA	TRBJ1-2	CASSPERGPGYTF	TGTGCCAGCAGCCCCGAGAGGGGGCCGGGCTACACCTTC
TRBD2	TRBV4-1	NA	TRBJ2-7	CASSQSTSGSVYEQYF	TGCGCCAGCAGCCAATCAACTAGCGGGAGTGTGTACGAGCAGTACTTC
NA	TRBV10-3	NA	TRBJ1-3	CAIQVASGNTIYF	TGTGCCATCCAAGTCGCCTCTGGAAACACCATATATTTT
NA	TRBV27	NA	TRBJ1-6	CASTRATGTNSPLHF	TGTGCCAGCACCCGGGCAACAGGGACTAATTCACCCCTCCACTTT
NA	TRBV13	NA	TRBJ1-1	CAGHPSFGVKNTEAFF	TGTGCCGGACACCCCTCCTTCGGGGTCAAGAACACTGAAGCTTTCTTT
NA	TRBV5-5	medium-sized	TRBJ1-5	CASSLWGNQPQHF	TGTGCCAGCAGCTTGTGGGGAAATCAGCCCCAGCATTTT
NA	TRBV5-6	NA	TRBJ2-4	CASSLWSGSANIQYF	TGTGCCAGCAGCTTGTGGTCGGGCTCAGCAAACATTCAGTACTTC
TRBD1	TRBV7-2	few	TRBJ2-7	CASSSQGFYEQYF	TGTGCCAGCAGTTCACAGGGGTTCTACGAGCAGTACTTC
NA	TRBV4-3	NA	TRBJ1-4	CASSQGLIGLRGEEKLFF	TGCGCCAGCAGCCAAGGGTTGATTGGCCTCCGTGGGGAGGAAAAACTGTTTTTT
NA	TRBV19	NA	TRBJ1-5	CASSILNDQPQHF	TGTGCCAGTAGTATATTGAACGATCAGCCCCAGCATTTT
TRBD1	TRBV6-2/TRBV6-3	NA	TRBJ1-2	CASSDPGGTAYGYTF	TGTGCCAGCAGCGATCCAGGGGGGACGGCCTATGGCTACACCTTC
NA	TRBV6-1	NA	TRBJ1-5	CASSEANSNSNQPQHF	TGTGCCAGCAGTGAAGCGAACAGCAATAGCAATCAGCCCCAGCATTTT